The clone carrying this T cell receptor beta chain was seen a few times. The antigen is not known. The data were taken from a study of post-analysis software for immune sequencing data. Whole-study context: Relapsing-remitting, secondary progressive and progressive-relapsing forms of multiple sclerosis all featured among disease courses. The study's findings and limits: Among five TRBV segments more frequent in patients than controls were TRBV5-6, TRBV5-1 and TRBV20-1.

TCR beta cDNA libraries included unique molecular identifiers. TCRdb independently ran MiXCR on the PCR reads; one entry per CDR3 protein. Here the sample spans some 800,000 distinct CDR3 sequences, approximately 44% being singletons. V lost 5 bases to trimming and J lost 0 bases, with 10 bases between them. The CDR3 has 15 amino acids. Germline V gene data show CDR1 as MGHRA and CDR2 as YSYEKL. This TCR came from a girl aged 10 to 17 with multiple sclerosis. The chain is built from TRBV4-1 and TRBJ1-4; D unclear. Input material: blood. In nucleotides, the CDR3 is TGCGCCAGCAGCGGAGGCGACGCAACTAATGAAAAACTGTTTTTT. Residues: CASSGGDATNEKLFF.